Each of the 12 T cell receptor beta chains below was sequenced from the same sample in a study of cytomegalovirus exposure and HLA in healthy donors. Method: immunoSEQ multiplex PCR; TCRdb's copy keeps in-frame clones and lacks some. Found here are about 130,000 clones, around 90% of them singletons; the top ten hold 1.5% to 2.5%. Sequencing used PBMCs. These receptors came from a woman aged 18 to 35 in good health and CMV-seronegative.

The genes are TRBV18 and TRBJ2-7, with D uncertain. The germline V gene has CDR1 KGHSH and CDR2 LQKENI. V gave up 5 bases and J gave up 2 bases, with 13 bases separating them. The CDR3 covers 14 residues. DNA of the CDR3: TGTGCCAGCTCAGAATGGGCCTACACCTACGAGCAGTACTTC. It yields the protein CASSEWAYTYEQYF.

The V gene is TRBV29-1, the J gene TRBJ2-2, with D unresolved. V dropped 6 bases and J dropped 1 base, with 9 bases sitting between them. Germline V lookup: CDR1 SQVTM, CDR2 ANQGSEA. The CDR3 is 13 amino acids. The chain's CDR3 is CSVWSRNTGELFF. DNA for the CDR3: TGCAGCGTCTGGAGTAGGAACACCGGGGAGCTGTTTTTT.

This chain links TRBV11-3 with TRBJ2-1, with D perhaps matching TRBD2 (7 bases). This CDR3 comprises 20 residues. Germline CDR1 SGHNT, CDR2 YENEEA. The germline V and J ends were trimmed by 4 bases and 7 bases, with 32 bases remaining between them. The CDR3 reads CASSWVGSQGWDYLPNEQFF. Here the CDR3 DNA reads TGTGCCAGCAGCTGGGTGGGGTCACAGGGTTGGGACTACCTCCCAAATGAGCAGTTCTTC.

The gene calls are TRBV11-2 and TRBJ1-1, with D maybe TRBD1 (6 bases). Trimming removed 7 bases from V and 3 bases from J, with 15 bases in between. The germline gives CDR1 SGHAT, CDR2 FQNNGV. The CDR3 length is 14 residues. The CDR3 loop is CASNNRERHTEAFF. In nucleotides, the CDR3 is TGTGCCAGCAACAACAGGGAAAGGCACACTGAAGCTTTCTTT.

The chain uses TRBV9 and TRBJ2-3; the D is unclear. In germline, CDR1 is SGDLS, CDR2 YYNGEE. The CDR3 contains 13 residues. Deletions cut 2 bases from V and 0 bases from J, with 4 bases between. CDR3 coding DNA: TGTGCCAGCAGCGTTTCTAGCACAGATACGCAGTATTTT. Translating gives CASSVSSTDTQYF.

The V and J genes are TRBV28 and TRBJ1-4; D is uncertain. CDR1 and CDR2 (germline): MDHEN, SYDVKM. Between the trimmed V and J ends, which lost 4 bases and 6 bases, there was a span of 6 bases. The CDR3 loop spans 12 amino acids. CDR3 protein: CASSYSDEKLFF. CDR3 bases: TGTGCCAGCAGTTACAGTGATGAAAAACTGTTTTTT.

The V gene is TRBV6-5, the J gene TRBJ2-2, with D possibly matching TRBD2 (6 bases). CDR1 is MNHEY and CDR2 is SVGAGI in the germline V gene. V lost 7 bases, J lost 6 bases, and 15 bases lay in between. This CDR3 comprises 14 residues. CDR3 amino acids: CASTQEGEAGELFF. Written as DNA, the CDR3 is TGTGCCAGCACCCAGGAGGGAGAGGCCGGGGAGCTGTTTTTT.

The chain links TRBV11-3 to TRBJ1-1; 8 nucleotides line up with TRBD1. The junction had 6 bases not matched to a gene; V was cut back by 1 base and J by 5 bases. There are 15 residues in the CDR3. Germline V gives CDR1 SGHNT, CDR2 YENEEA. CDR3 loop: CASSLGRTGSTEAFF. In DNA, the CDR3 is TGTGCCAGCAGCTTAGGGAGGACAGGGAGTACTGAAGCTTTCTTT.

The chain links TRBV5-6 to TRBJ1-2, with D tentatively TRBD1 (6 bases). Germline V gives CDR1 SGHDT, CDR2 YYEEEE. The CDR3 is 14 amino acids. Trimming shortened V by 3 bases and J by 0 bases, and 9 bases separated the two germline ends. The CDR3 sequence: CASSSGQSNYGYTF. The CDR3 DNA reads TGTGCCAGCAGCTCCGGACAGTCTAACTATGGCTACACCTTC.

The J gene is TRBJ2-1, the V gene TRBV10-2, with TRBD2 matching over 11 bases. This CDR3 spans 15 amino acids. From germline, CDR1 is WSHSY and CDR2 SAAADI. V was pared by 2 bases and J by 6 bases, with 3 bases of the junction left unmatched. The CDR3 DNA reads TGCGCCAGCAGTGAGACTAGCGGGAGCGGCAATGAGCAGTTCTTC. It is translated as CASSETSGSGNEQFF.

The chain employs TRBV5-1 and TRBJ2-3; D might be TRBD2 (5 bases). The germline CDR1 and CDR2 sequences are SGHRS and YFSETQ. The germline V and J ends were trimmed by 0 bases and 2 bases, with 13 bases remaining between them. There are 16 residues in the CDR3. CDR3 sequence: CASSLEATDYTDTQYF. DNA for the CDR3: TGCGCCAGCAGCTTGGAAGCTACAGACTACACAGATACGCAGTATTTT.

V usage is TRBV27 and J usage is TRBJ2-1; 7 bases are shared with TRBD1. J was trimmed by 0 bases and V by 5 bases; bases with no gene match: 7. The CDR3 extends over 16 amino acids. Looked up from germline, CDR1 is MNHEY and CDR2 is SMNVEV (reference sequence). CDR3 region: CASSDGTVGSYNEQFF. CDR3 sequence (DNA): TGTGCCAGCAGTGATGGGACAGTCGGCTCCTACAATGAGCAGTTCTTC.